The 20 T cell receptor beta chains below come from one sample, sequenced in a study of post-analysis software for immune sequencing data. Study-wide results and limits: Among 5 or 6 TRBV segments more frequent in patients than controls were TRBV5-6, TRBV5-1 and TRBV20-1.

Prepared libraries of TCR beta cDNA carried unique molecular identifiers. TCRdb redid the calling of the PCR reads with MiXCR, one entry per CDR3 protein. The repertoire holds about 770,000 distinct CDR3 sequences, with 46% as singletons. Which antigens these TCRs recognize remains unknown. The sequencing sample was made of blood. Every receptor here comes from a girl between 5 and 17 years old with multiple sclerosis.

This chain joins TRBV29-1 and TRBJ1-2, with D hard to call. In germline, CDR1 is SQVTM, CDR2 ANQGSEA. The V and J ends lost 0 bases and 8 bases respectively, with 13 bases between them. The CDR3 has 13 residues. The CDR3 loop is CSVEEGRQGGYTF. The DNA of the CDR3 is TGCAGCGTTGAAGAAGGCAGGCAAGGGGGCTACACCTTC. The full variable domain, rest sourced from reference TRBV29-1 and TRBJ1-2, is SAVISQKPSRDICQRGTSLTIQCQVDSQVTMMFWYRQQPGQSLTLIATANQGSEATYESGFVIDKFPISRPNLTFSTLTVSNMSPEDSSIYLCSVEEGRQGGYTFGSGTRLTVV.

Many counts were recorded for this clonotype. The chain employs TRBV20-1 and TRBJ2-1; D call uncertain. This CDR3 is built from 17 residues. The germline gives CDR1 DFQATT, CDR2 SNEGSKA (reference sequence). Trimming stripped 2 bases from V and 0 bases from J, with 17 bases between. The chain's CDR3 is CSARPSRGVSSYNEQFF. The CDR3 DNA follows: TGCAGTGCTAGACCCTCGAGAGGCGTCTCCTCCTACAATGAGCAGTTCTTC.

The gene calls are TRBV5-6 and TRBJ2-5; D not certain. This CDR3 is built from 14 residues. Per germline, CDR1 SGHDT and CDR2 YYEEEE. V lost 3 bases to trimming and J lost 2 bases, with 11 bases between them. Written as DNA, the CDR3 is TGTGCCAGCAGCTCGGCTCAGCTACAAGAGACCCAGTACTTC. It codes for CASSSAQLQETQYF.

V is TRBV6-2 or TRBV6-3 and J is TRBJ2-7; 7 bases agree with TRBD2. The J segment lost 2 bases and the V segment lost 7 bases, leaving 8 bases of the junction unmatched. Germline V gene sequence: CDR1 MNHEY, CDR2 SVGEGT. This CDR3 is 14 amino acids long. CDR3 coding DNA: TGTGCCAGCATGGGGCGGGAGTGGACCTACGAGCAGTACTTC. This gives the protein CASMGREWTYEQYF.

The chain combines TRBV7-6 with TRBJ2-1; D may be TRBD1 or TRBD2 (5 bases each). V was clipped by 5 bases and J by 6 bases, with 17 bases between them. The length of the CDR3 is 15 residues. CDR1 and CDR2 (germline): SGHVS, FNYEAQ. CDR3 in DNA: TGTGCCAGCAGCCTACCCCCGGGGCCGTCCAATGAGCAGTTCTTC. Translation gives CASSLPPGPSNEQFF.

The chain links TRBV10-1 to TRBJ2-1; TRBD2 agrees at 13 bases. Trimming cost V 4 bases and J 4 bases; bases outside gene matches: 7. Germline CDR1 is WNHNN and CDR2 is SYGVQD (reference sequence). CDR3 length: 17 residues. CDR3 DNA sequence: TGCGCCAGCAGTGCCGGACTAGCGGGAGTGGGTTACAATGAGCAGTTCTTC. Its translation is CASSAGLAGVGYNEQFF.

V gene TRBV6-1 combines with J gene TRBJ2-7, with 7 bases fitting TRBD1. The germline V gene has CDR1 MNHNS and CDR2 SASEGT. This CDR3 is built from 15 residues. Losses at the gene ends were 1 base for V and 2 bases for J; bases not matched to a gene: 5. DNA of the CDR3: TGTGCCAGCAGTGAAGGAAGGGACAGTACCTACGAGCAGTACTTC. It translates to CASSEGRDSTYEQYF.

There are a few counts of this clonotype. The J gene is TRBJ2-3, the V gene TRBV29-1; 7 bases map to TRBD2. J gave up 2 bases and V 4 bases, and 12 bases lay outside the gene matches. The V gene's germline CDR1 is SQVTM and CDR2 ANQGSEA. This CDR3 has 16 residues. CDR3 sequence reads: CSVVGFEAGDTDTQYF. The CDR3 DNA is TGCAGCGTTGTGGGATTTGAGGCGGGGGACACAGATACGCAGTATTTT.

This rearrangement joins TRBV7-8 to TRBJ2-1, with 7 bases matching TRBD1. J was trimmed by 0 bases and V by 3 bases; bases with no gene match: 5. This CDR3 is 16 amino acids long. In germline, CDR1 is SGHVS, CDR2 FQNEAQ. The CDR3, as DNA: TGTGCCAGCAGCTTCGGACAGGCGAGCTCCTACAATGAGCAGTTCTTC. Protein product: CASSFGQASSYNEQFF.

The CDR3 spells CASSLLAGSETQYF. The CDR3 nucleotides are TGTGCCAGCAGTTTACTCGCAGGGTCAGAGACCCAGTACTTC. The chain joins TRBV6-5 to TRBJ2-5, with a weak D call TRBD1 (5 bases). CDR3 length: 14 residues. Germline values: CDR1 MNHEY, CDR2 SVGAGI. V gave up 4 bases and J gave up 4 bases, with 13 bases separating them.

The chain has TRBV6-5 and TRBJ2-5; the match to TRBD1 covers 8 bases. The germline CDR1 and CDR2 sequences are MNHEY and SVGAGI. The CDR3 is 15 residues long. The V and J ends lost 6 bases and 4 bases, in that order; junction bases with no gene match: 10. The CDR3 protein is CASSSGGGGGETQYF. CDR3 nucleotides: TGTGCCAGCAGCTCAGGGGGCGGAGGAGGAGAGACCCAGTACTTC.

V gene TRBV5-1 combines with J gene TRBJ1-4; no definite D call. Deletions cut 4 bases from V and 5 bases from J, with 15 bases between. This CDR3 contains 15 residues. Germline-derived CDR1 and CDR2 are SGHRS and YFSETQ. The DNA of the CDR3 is TGCGCCAGCAGCGCGGACGGAGTACCAAATGAAAAACTGTTTTTT. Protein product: CASSADGVPNEKLFF.

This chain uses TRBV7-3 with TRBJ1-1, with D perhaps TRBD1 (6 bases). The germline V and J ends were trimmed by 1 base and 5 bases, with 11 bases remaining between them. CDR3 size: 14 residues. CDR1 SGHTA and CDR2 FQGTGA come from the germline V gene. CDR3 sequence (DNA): TGTGCCAGCAGCTTAAATCCACAGGGTACTGAAGCTTTCTTT. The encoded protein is CASSLNPQGTEAFF.

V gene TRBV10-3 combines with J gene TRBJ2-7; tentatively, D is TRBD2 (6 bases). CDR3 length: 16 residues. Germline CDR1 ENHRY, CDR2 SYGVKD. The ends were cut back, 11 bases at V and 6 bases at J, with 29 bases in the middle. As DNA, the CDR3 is TGTGCCTCCAAGGGAGCGGAGGGTTCGACCTCTCTCGAGCAGTACTTC. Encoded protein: CASKGAEGSTSLEQYF.

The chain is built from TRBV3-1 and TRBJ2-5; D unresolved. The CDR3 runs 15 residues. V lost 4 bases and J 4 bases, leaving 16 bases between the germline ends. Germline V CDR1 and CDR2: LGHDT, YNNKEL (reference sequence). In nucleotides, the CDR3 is TGTGCCAGCAGCCGGACCATTGGGGTCGGAGAGACCCAGTACTTC. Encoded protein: CASSRTIGVGETQYF.

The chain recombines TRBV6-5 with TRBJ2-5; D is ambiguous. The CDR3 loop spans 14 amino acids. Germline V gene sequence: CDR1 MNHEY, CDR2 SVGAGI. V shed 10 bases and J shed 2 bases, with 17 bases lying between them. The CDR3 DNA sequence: TGTGCCACCAGACCCCGCGCCTTACAAGAGACCCAGTACTTC. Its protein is CATRPRALQETQYF.

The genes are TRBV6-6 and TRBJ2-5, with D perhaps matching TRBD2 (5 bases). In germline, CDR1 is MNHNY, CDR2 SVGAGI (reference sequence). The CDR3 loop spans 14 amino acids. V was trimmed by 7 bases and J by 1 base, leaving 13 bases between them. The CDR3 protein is CASTSTSGQETQYF. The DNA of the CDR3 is TGTGCCAGCACCTCTACAAGCGGCCAAGAGACCCAGTACTTC.

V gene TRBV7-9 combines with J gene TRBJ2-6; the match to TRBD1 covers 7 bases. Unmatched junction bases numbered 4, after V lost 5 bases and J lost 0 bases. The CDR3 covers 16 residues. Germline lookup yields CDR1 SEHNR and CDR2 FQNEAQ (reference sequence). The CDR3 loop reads CASSRTGFSGANVLTF. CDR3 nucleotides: TGTGCCAGCAGCCGGACAGGTTTCTCTGGGGCCAACGTCCTGACTTTC. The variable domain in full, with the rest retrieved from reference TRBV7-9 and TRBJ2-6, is DTGVSQNPRHKITKRGQNVTFRCDPISEHNRLYWYRQTLGQGPEFLTYFQNEAQLEKSRLLSDRFSAERPKGSFSTLEIQRTEQGDSAMYLCASSRTGFSGANVLTFGAGSRLTVL.

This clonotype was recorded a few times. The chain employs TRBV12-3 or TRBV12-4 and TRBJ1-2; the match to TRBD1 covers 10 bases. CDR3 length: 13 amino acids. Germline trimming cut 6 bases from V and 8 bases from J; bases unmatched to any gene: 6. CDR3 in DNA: TGTGCCAGCAGGCTGGGACAGGGGTTCGGCTACACCTTC. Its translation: CASRLGQGFGYTF.

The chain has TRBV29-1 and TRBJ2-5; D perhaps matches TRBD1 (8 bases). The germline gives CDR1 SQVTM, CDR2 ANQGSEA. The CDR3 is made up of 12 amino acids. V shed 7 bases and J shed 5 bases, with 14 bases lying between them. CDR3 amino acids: CSATGGGETQYF. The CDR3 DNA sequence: TGCAGCGCCACAGGGGGAGGGGAGACCCAGTACTTC.